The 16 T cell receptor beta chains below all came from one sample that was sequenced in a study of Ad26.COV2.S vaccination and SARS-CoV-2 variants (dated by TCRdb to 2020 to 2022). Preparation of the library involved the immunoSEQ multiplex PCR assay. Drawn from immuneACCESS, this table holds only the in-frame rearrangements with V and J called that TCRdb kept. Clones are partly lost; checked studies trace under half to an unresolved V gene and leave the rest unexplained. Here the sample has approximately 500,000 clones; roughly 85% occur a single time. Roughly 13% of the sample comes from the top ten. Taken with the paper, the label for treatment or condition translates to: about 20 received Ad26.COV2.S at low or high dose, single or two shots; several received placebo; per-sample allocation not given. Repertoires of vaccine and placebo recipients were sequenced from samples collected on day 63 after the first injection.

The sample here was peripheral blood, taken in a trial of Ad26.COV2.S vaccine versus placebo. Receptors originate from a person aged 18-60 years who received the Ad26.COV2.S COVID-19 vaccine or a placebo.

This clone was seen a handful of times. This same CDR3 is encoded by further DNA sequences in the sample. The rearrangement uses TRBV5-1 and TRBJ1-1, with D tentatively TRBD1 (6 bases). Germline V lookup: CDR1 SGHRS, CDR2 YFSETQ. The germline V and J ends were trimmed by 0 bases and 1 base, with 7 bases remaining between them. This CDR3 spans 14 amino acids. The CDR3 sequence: CASSLEQGNTEAFF. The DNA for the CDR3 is TGCGCCAGCAGCTTGGAACAGGGGAACACTGAAGCTTTCTTT.

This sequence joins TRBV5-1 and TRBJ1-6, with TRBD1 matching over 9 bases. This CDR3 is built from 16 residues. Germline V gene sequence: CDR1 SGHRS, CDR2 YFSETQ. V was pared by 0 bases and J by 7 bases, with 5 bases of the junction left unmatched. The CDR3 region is CASSLESTGGNSPLHF. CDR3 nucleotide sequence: TGCGCCAGCAGCTTGGAGTCGACAGGGGGGAATTCACCCCTCCACTTT.

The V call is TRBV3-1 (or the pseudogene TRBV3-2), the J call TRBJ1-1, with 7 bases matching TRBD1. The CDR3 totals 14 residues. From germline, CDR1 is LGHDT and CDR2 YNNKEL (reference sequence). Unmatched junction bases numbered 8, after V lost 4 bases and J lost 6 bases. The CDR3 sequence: CASSPTTGSAEAFF. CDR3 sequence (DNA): TGTGCCAGCAGCCCGACGACAGGGTCCGCTGAAGCTTTCTTT.

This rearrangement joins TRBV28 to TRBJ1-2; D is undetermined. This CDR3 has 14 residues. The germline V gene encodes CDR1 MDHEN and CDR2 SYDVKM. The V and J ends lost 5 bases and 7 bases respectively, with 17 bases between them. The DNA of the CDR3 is TGTGCCAGCAGTCCCAGTAGGGAATTGAGTGGCTACACCTTC. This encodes CASSPSRELSGYTF.

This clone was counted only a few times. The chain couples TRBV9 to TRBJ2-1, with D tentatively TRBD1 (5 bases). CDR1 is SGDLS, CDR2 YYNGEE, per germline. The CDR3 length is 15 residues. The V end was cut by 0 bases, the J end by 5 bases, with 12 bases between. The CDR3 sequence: CASSVAAGYDNEQFF. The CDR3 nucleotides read TGTGCCAGCAGCGTAGCGGCAGGGTACGACAATGAGCAGTTCTTC.

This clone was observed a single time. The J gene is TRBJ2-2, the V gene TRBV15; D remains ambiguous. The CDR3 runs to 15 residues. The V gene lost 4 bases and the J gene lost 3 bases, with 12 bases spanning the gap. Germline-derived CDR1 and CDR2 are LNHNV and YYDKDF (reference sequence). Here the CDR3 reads CATSILDRDTGELFF. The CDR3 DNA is TGTGCCACCAGCATCCTAGACCGAGACACCGGGGAGCTGTTTTTT.

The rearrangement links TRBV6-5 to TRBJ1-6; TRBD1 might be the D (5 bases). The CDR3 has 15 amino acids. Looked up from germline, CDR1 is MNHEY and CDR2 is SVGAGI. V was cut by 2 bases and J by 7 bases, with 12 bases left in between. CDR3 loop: CASSYVRAANSPLHF. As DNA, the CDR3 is TGTGCCAGCAGTTACGTCAGGGCGGCGAATTCACCCCTCCACTTT.

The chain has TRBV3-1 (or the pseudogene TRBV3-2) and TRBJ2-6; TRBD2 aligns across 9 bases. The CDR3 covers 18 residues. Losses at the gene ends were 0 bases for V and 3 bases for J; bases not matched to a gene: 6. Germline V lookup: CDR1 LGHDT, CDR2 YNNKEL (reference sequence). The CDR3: CASSQDCGRAVGANVLTF. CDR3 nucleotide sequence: TGTGCCAGCAGCCAAGATTGCGGGAGGGCCGTTGGGGCCAACGTCCTGACTTTC.

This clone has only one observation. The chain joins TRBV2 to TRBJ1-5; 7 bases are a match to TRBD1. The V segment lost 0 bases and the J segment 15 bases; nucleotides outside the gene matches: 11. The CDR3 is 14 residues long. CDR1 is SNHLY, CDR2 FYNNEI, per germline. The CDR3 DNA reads TGTGCCAGCAGTGAAGCCAGGGGGTCGCGCCCGGGGCATTTT. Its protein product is CASSEARGSRPGHF.

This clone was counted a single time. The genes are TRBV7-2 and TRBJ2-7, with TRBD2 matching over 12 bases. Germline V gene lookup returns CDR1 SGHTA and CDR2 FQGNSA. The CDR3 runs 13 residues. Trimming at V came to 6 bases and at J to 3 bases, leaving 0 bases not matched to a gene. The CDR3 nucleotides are TGTGCCAGCAGGACTAGCGGGAGCTACGAGCAGTACTTC. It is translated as CASRTSGSYEQYF. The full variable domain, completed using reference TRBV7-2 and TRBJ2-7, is GAGVSQSPSNKVTEKGKDVELRCDPISGHTALYWYRQSLGQGLEFLIYFQGNSAPDKSGLPSDRFSAERTGGSVSTLTIQRTQQEDSAVYLCASRTSGSYEQYFGPGTRLTVT.

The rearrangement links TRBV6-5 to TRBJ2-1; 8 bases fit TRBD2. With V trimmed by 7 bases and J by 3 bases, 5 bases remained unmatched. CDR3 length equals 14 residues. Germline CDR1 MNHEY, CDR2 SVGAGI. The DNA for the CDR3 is TGTGCCAGCACCACCCTAGCGGGCTACAATGAGCAGTTCTTC. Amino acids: CASTTLAGYNEQFF.

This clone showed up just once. CDR3 bases: TGTGCCAGCAGTTTCGACCGCACAGGGGGACTATCCTACGAGCAGTACTTC. As protein: CASSFDRTGGLSYEQYF. The chain employs TRBV28 and TRBJ2-7, with D possibly being TRBD1 (8 bases). This CDR3 is 17 amino acids long. Trimming removed 3 bases at V and 1 base at J, with 19 bases between. Per the germline V gene, CDR1 is MDHEN and CDR2 is SYDVKM. Supplemented by reference TRBV28 and TRBJ2-7, the full variable domain reads DVKVTQSSRYLVKRTGEKVFLECVQDMDHENMFWYRQDPGLGLRLIYFSYDVKMKEKGDIPEGYSVSREKKERFSLILESASTNQTSMYLCASSFDRTGGLSYEQYFGPGTRLTVT.

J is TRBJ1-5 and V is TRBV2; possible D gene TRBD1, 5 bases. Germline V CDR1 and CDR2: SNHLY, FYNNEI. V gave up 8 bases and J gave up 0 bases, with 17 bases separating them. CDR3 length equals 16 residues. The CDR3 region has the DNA TGTGCCAGCCAAATTAGGGCAGGGTATAGCAATCAGCCCCAGCATTTT. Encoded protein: CASQIRAGYSNQPQHF.

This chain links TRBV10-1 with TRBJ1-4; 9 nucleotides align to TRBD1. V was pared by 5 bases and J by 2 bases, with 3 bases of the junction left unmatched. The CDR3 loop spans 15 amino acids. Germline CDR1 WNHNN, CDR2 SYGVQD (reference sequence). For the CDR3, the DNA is TGCGCCAGCAGTCGGACAGGGGCCACTAATGAAAAACTGTTTTTT. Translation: CASSRTGATNEKLFF.

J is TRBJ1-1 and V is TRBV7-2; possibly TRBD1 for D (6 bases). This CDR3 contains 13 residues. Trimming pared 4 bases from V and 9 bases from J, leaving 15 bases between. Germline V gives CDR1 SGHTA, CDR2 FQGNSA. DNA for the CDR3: TGTGCCAGCAGCTCCAGGGGAAACCTGAAAGCTTTCTTT. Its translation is CASSSRGNLKAFF.

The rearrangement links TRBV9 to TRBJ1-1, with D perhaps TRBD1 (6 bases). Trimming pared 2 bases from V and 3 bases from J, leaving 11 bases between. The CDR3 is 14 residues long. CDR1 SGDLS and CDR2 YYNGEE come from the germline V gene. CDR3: CASSVNNRDTEAFF. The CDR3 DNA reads TGTGCCAGCAGCGTGAACAACAGGGACACTGAAGCTTTCTTT.